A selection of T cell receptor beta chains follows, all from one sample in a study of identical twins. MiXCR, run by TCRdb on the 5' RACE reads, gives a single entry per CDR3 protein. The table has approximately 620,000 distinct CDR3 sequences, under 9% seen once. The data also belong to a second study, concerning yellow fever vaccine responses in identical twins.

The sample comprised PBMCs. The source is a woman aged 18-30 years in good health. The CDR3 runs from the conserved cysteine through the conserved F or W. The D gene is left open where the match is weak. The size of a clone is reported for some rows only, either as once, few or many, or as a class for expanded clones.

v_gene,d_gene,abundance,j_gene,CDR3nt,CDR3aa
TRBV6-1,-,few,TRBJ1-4,TGTGCCAGCAGTGAATACGGTTTTCCTAATGAAAAACTGTTTTTT,CASSEYGFPNEKLFF
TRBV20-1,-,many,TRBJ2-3,TGCAGTGCTAGAGCGGGGCCAGATACGCAGTATTTT,CSARAGPDTQYF
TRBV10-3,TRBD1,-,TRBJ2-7,TGTGCCATCAGTGGCCGGGACAGGGCCTCCTACGAGCAGTACTTC,CAISGRDRASYEQYF
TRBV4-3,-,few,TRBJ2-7,TGCGCCAGCAGCCAAGATAGAGTGAGCCAGCAGTACTTC,CASSQDRVSQQYF
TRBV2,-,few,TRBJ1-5,TGTGCCAGCAGCCCATCGGGGGGACCGTATAGCAATCAGCCCCAGCATTTT,CASSPSGGPYSNQPQHF
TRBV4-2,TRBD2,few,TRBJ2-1,TGTGCCAGCAGCCCAGAAAGCGGGGGCCGCTCCTACAATGAGCAGTTCTTC,CASSPESGGRSYNEQFF
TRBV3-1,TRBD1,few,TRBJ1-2,TGTGCCAGCAGCCAAGGTACAGGGGGCGGCTATGGCTACACCTTC,CASSQGTGGGYGYTF
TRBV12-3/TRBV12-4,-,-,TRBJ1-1,TGTGCCAGCACCTCAAGCACTGAAGCTTTCTTT,CASTSSTEAFF
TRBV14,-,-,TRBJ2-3,TGTGCCAGCAGCCCTCCGACGGCGACGAATACGCAGTATTTT,CASSPPTATNTQYF
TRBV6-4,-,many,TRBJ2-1,TGTGCCAGCAGCCGGGGGGCCGAGGATGAGCAGTTCTTC,CASSRGAEDEQFF
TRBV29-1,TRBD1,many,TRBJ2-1,TGCAGCGTTGAGAAACCCGGGACAGGAGTATACAATGAGCAGTTCTTC,CSVEKPGTGVYNEQFF